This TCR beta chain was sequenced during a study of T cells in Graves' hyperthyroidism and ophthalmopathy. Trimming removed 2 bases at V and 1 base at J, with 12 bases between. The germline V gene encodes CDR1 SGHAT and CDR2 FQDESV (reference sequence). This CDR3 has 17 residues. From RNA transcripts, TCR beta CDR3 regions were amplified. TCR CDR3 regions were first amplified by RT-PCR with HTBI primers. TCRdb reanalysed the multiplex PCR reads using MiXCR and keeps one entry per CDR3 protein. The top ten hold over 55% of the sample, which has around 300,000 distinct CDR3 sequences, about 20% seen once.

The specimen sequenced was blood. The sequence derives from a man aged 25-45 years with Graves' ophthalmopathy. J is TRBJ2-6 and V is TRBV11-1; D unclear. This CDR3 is CASSLSHRASGANVLTF. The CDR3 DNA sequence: TGTGCCAGCAGCTTATCTCACCGGGCTTCTGGGGCCAACGTCCTGACTTTC.